This TCR beta chain was sequenced during a study of T cells in Graves' hyperthyroidism and ophthalmopathy. Findings of the study overall: Model output signaled ophthalmopathy a median approximately 6.2 months ahead of onset.

This clonotype was recorded a few times. Its specificity is not known. This sequence may be a read error, since a much larger clone differs from it by one base. Patients having uncontrolled infection, another autoimmune disease, pregnancy or lactation were not included. Clinical symptoms, serum thyroxine, TRAb, thyroid ultrasound and orbital computed tomography established diagnosis. Amplified TCR beta CDR3 regions derived from RNA transcripts. When the TCR CDR3 underwent first-round RT-PCR, the HTBI primer set was used. Via MiXCR, TCRdb re-called the multiplex PCR reads, giving one row per CDR3 protein. The table shows a few hundred thousand distinct CDR3 sequences, with roughly 46% occurring only once. The length of the CDR3 is 17 residues. V was pared by 2 bases and J by 0 bases, with 16 bases between. CDR1 is ENHRY, CDR2 SYGVKD, per germline.

The chain employs TRBV10-3 and TRBJ1-1; tentative D call: TRBD1 (6 bases). The source is a woman between 18 and 30 years old with Graves' hyperthyroidism. Sequenced sample: peripheral blood or thyroid tissue (not recorded which). The CDR3 nucleotides read TGTGCCATCAGTGAGGACGGGGGCACCTCCCTGAACACTGAAGCTTTCTTT. This codes for CAISEDGGTSLNTEAFF.